The 10 T cell receptor beta chains reported below all come from one sample, sequenced in a study of shared clonotypes between healthy human individuals. Naive CD8 populations comprised CD45RO-negative cells positively selected for CCR7, excluding terminally differentiated effector memory CD45RA+ cells. Clones were read by immunoSEQ multiplex PCR, and TCRdb kept only the in-frame ones, dropping some. This sample has approximately 2,200,000 clones, with roughly 91% found just once. Sequenced: naive CD8+ T cells from PBMCs. The receptors shown here come from a man between 18 and 29 years old in good health. Some clones in this sample may be carry-over from other donors' samples.

Worth noting for this clone: Distinct nucleotide sequences in the sample also encode this CDR3. The rearrangement joins TRBV27 to TRBJ2-1; 8 bases agree with TRBD1. CDR1 is MNHEY, CDR2 SMNVEV, per germline (reference sequence). The CDR3 extends over 15 amino acids. The ends lost 6 bases at V and 0 bases at J; junction bases unmatched: 4. The CDR3 sequence: CASSLRGPSYNEQFF. The DNA of the CDR3 is TGTGCCAGCAGCCTCAGGGGGCCCTCCTACAATGAGCAGTTCTTC.

The rearrangement uses TRBV9 and TRBJ1-2; possible D gene TRBD1, 5 bases. Germline CDR1 and CDR2: SGDLS and YYNGEE. Trimming removed 6 bases at V and 2 bases at J, with 14 bases between. There are 14 residues in the CDR3. This CDR3 is CASTPGRTNYGYTF. In DNA, the CDR3 is TGTGCCAGCACTCCGGGACGGACAAACTATGGCTACACCTTC.

V is TRBV2 and J is TRBJ1-2; weak D call: TRBD1 (5 bases). Germline-derived CDR1 and CDR2 are SNHLY and FYNNEI. There are 14 residues in the CDR3. V lost 5 bases and J 6 bases, leaving 16 bases between the germline ends. In DNA, the CDR3 is TGTGCCAGCAGTACGGGATGGGACTCCCATGGCTACACCTTC. Its protein product is CASSTGWDSHGYTF.

The genes are TRBV10-2 and TRBJ1-1; a possible D gene is TRBD1 (5 bases). The CDR3 runs to 11 residues. Germline-derived CDR1 and CDR2 are WSHSY and SAAADI. Trimming cost V 6 bases and J 5 bases, with 7 bases left between them. In DNA, the CDR3 is TGCGCCAGCAGAGGGGTTACTGAAGCTTTCTTT. It is translated as CASRGVTEAFF.

This chain connects TRBV7-2 to TRBJ2-7, with a weak D call TRBD2 (6 bases). CDR3 length: 16 amino acids. Germline-derived CDR1 and CDR2 are SGHTA and FQGNSA. V lost 5 bases to trimming and J lost 2 bases, with 19 bases between them. The CDR3 region has the DNA TGTGCCAGCAGCGCTTTGGAGGGAAGGGAGGCCTACGAGCAGTACTTC. As protein: CASSALEGREAYEQYF.

The chain links TRBV5-4 to TRBJ2-7; weak D call: TRBD2 (6 bases). The CDR3 has 14 residues. Germline CDR1 SGHNT, CDR2 YYREEE (reference sequence). Trimming cost V 2 bases and J 1 base, with 10 bases left between them. This chain's CDR3 is CASSFRTNSYEQYF. The CDR3 DNA reads TGTGCCAGCAGCTTCAGGACTAATTCCTACGAGCAGTACTTC.

This clone was seen more than once but under ten times. The V gene is TRBV11-2, the J gene TRBJ1-1; no reliable D call. The CDR3 covers 13 residues. Trimming cost V 2 bases and J 8 bases, with 12 bases left between them. Germline V lookup: CDR1 SGHAT, CDR2 FQNNGV. Here the CDR3 DNA reads TGTGCCAGCAGCTTAATAGGATCTGGGGAAGCTTTCTTT. Translated, it gives CASSLIGSGEAFF.

V usage is TRBV19 and J usage is TRBJ1-2; 7 bases align to TRBD1. This CDR3 spans 14 amino acids. The germline V gene encodes CDR1 LNHDA and CDR2 SQIVND (reference sequence). J lost 4 bases, V lost 6 bases, and 8 bases had no gene match. DNA for the CDR3: TGTGCCAGTAGACCGGGACAGCAGAGCTATGGCTACACCTTC. Translated: CASRPGQQSYGYTF.

Remarks on this clone: At the DNA level, this CDR3 is encoded by other sequences in the same sample as well. This chain uses TRBV9 with TRBJ2-1, with 11 positions matching TRBD2. V was clipped by 0 bases and J by 6 bases; unmatched bases: 5. The CDR3 is 16 residues long. Germline CDR1 SGDLS, CDR2 YYNGEE. CDR3 amino acids: CASSVAGLAGGNEQFF. CDR3 coding DNA: TGTGCCAGCAGCGTAGCTGGGCTAGCGGGAGGCAATGAGCAGTTCTTC.

The chain joins TRBV27 to TRBJ1-5; D is possibly TRBD1 (6 bases). CDR3 size: 14 residues. Trimming removed 7 bases from V and 1 base from J, with 11 bases in between. CDR1 and CDR2 (germline): MNHEY, SMNVEV (reference sequence). DNA for the CDR3: TGTGCCAGCACCAAAGGGGGGAGCAATCAGCCCCAGCATTTT. It specifies CASTKGGSNQPQHF.